The rows below give T cell receptor beta chains drawn from one sample of a study of blood T cell repertoires in COVID-19. The protocol was immunoSEQ multiplex PCR, while the TCRdb copy is restricted to in-frame clones and leaves out a portion. Here the sample spans roughly 200,000 clones, roughly 81% being singletons. The sample consisted of peripheral blood. The receptors derive from a woman older than 75 with COVID-19, enrolled during active disease. The CDR3 runs from the conserved cysteine through the conserved F or W. A D gene is named only where the DNA matches it firmly. Clone size is given for some rows only: seen once, a few or many times, or a class if the clone is expanded.

J gene	clone size	V gene	D gene	CDR3 protein	CDR3 DNA
TRBJ2-1	once	TRBV5-1	TRBD1	CASNRDREFSYNEQFF	TGCGCCAGCAATCGGGACAGGGAGTTTTCCTACAATGAGCAGTTCTTC
TRBJ1-2	-	TRBV28	TRBD1	CASSPSSPGQGSGYTF	TGTGCCAGCAGTCCCTCATCTCCGGGACAGGGGAGCGGCTACACCTTC
TRBJ1-2	-	TRBV9	TRBD1	CASSVASGGFYGYTF	TGTGCCAGCAGCGTAGCGTCAGGGGGCTTCTATGGCTACACCTTC
TRBJ2-1	-	TRBV29-1	-	CSVDTGSGNEQFF	TGCAGCGTTGACACAGGGTCGGGCAATGAGCAGTTCTTC
TRBJ2-7	-	TRBV6-5	TRBD2	CASSLGLAMHEQYF	TGTGCCAGCAGTTTGGGACTAGCGATGCACGAGCAGTACTTC
TRBJ2-1	-	TRBV4-1	-	CASSHPPGLPYNEQFF	TGCGCCAGCAGCCATCCTCCCGGACTCCCCTACAATGAGCAGTTCTTC
TRBJ2-5	many	TRBV3-1/TRBV3-2	TRBD2	CASSRLAVYQETQYF	TGTGCCAGCAGTAGACTAGCCGTGTACCAAGAGACCCAGTACTTC
TRBJ2-3	once	TRBV5-6	TRBD2	CASSFAGGRTDTQYF	TGTGCCAGCAGCTTTGCGGGGGGGCGCACAGATACGCAGTATTTT
TRBJ1-3	-	TRBV2	TRBD1	CASSETGGIGNTIYF	TGTGCCAGCAGCGAAACAGGGGGCATTGGAAACACCATATATTTT
TRBJ1-1	-	TRBV19	TRBD1	CASSIRDRAPEAFF	TGTGCCAGTAGTATCCGGGACAGGGCTCCTGAAGCTTTCTTT
TRBJ2-7	-	TRBV6-5	-	CASSLGPEQYF	TGTGCCAGCTCTCTGGGGCCCGAGCAGTACTTC
TRBJ2-2	-	TRBV29-1	-	CSVRQENTGELFF	TGCAGCGTTAGACAGGAGAACACCGGGGAGCTGTTTTTT
TRBJ2-1	-	TRBV27	-	CASSSGTQLYNEQFF	TGTGCCAGCAGCTCCGGGACACAGCTCTACAATGAGCAGTTCTTC
TRBJ1-1	-	TRBV15	TRBD1	CATSSGLGGQGVTEAFF	TGTGCCACCAGCAGTGGTTTAGGGGGACAGGGGGTCACTGAAGCTTTCTTT
TRBJ1-5	-	TRBV6-5	TRBD1	CASSPVQGDQPQHF	TGTGCCAGCAGCCCCGTGCAGGGGGATCAGCCCCAGCATTTT
TRBJ2-3	few	TRBV7-3	-	CASSATGGGSDTQYF	TGTGCCAGCAGCGCCACAGGGGGAGGGTCAGATACGCAGTATTTT
TRBJ2-7	-	TRBV7-8	-	CASSVTRDINEQYF	TGTGCCAGCAGCGTAACTAGGGATATCAACGAGCAGTACTTC
TRBJ2-7	-	TRBV7-2	TRBD1	CASSLLGTVYEQYF	TGTGCCAGCAGCTTATTAGGGACAGTCTACGAGCAGTACTTC
TRBJ1-2	-	TRBV6-2/TRBV6-3	-	CASSQGTRTALTGNYGYTF	TGTGCCAGCAGCCAGGGAACAAGGACAGCCCTAACGGGGAACTATGGCTACACCTTC
TRBJ2-3	-	TRBV9	TRBD2	CASSVVLAGDTQYF	TGTGCCAGCAGCGTAGTCTTAGCGGGTGATACGCAGTATTTT
TRBJ1-2	-	TRBV25-1	-	CASSEAGAYYGYTF	TGTGCCAGCAGTGAGGCAGGGGCCTACTATGGCTACACCTTC
TRBJ1-5	-	TRBV19	-	CASNPSRDQPQHF	TGTGCCAGTAACCCCTCACGGGATCAGCCCCAGCATTTT
TRBJ1-6	-	TRBV5-1	TRBD1	CASSLRTGEGSPLHF	TGCGCCAGCAGCTTGCGGACAGGGGAAGGGTCACCCCTCCACTTT
TRBJ2-7	few	TRBV2	-	CASSTSLYEQYF	TGTGCCAGCAGTACTTCTCTCTACGAGCAGTACTTC
TRBJ2-7	once	TRBV18	-	CASSPTRPHYEQYF	TGTGCCAGCTCACCGACAAGGCCGCACTACGAGCAGTACTTC
TRBJ2-2	-	TRBV9	TRBD1	CASSVEGQPTGELFF	TGTGCCAGCAGCGTAGAGGGACAGCCCACCGGGGAGCTGTTTTTT
TRBJ2-7	-	TRBV7-8	TRBD1	CASSRTRRDRGGPLYEQYF	TGTGCCAGCAGCCGAACGCGACGGGACAGGGGAGGCCCTCTCTACGAGCAGTACTTC
TRBJ1-1	-	TRBV5-1	-	CASSFTGRTTEAFF	TGCGCCAGCAGCTTCACAGGGCGGACCACTGAAGCTTTCTTT
TRBJ2-5	-	TRBV21-1	-	CASSKKGDRGPAGKRNQETQYF	TGTGCCAGCAGCAAAAAGGGGGATAGGGGGCCGGCCGGTAAGCGGAACCAAGAGACCCAGTACTTC
TRBJ1-6	-	TRBV9	-	CASSVEPNDSPLHF	TGTGCCAGCAGCGTAGAACCTAATGATTCACCCCTCCACTTT
TRBJ2-7	-	TRBV7-8	TRBD2	CASSLLTSRYEQYF	TGTGCCAGCAGCTTACTGACTAGCCGGTACGAGCAGTACTTC
TRBJ2-3	-	TRBV19	TRBD1	CASSPRQGKSTDTQYF	TGTGCCAGTAGTCCGAGACAGGGAAAGAGCACAGATACGCAGTATTTT
TRBJ2-1	-	TRBV18	TRBD1	CASSPPAGQGSNEQFF	TGTGCCAGCTCACCACCAGCCGGACAGGGATCCAATGAGCAGTTCTTC
TRBJ2-4	-	TRBV6-2/TRBV6-3	-	CASSQPRDSPGIQYF	TGTGCCAGCAGCCAGCCCCGGGACTCCCCCGGCATTCAGTACTTC
TRBJ1-1	-	TRBV19	-	CASSIFSEAFF	TGTGCCAGTAGTATATTCTCTGAAGCTTTCTTT
TRBJ1-5	-	TRBV12-3/TRBV12-4	-	CASSFRDQPQHF	TGTGCCAGCAGTTTCAGGGATCAGCCCCAGCATTTT
TRBJ2-6	-	TRBV6-5	-	CASSYWDSSGANVLTF	TGTGCCAGCAGTTACTGGGACTCCTCTGGGGCCAACGTCCTGACTTTC